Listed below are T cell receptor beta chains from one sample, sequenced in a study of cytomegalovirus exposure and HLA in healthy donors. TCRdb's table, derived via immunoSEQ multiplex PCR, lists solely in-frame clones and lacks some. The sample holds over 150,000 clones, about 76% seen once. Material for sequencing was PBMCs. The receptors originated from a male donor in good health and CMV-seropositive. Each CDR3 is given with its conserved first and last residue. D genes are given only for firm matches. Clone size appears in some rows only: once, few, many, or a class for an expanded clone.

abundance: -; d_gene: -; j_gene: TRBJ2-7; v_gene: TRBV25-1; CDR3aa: CASSDNYEQYF; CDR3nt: TGTGCCAGCAGTGACAATTACGAGCAGTACTTC
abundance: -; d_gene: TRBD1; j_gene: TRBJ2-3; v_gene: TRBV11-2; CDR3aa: CASKPGQFTDTQYF; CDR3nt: TGTGCCAGTAAACCGGGACAGTTCACAGATACGCAGTATTTT
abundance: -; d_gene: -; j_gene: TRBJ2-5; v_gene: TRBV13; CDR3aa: CASSFTGTETQYF; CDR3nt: TGTGCCAGCAGCTTTACAGGGACCGAGACCCAGTACTTC
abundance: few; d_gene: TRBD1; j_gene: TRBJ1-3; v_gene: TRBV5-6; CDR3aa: CASTVDRGSGNTIYF; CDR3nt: TGTGCCAGCACCGTCGACAGGGGCTCTGGAAACACCATATATTTT
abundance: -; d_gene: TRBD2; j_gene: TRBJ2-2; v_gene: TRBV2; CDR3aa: CASSIRGGSTGELFF; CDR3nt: TGTGCCAGCAGTATACGCGGGGGGAGCACCGGGGAGCTGTTTTTT
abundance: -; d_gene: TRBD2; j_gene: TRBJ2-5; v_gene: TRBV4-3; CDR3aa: CASSPTSGGAFETQYF; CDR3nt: TGCGCCAGCAGCCCGACTAGCGGGGGGGCCTTTGAGACCCAGTACTTC
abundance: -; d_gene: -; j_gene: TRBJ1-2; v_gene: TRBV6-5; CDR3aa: CASSYSRGSNYGYTF; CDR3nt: TGTGCCAGCAGTTACTCGCGAGGGAGTAACTATGGCTACACCTTC
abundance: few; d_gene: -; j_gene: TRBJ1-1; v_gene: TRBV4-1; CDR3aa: CASSQAAGVTEAFF; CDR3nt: TGCGCCAGCAGCCAAGCGGCAGGGGTAACTGAAGCTTTCTTT
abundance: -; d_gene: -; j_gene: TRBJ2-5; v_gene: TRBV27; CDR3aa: CASSLWLSSTETQYF; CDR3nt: TGTGCCAGCAGTCTTTGGTTGTCATCTACAGAGACCCAGTACTTC
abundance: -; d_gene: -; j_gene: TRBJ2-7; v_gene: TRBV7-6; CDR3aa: CASSLDGPRRVEQYF; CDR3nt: TGTGCCAGCAGTCTCGACGGGCCCCGGAGGGTCGAGCAGTACTTC
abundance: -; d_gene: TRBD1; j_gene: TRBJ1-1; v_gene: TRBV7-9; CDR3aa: CASSSTGTREAFF; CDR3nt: TGTGCCAGCAGCTCGACAGGGACCCGTGAAGCTTTCTTT
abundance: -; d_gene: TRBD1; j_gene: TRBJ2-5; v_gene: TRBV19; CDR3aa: CASKGKGTGARKTQYF; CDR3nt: TGTGCCAGTAAGGGAAAGGGGACAGGCGCCAGAAAGACCCAGTACTTC
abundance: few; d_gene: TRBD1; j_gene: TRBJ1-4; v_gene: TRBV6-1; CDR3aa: CATRQGREKLFF; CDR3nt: TGTGCCACCCGACAGGGGAGGGAAAAACTGTTTTTT
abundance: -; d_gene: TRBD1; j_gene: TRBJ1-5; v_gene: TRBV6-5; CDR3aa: CASSFTGDSGQPQHF; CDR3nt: TGTGCCAGCAGTTTCACCGGGGACAGTGGTCAGCCCCAGCATTTT
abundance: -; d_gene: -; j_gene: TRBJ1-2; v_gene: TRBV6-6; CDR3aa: CASSPPQGRFGGGYTF; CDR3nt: TGTGCCAGCAGTCCCCCTCAGGGTCGGTTTGGTGGTGGCTACACCTTC
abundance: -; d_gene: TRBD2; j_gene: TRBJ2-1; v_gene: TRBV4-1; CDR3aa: CASSSLLAGVYNEQFF; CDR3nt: TGCGCCAGCAGCAGCTTACTAGCGGGGGTATACAATGAGCAGTTCTTC
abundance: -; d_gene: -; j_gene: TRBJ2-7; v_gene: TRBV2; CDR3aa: CASRKWDSGEQYF; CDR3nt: TGTGCCAGCAGGAAATGGGACTCAGGCGAGCAGTACTTC
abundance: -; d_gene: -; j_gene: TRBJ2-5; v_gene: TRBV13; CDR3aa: CASSLTAGAEETQYF; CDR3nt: TGTGCCAGCAGCTTAACGGCGGGGGCGGAAGAGACCCAGTACTTC
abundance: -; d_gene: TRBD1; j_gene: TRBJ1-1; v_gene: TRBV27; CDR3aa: CASSSQGVEAFF; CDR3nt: TGTGCCAGCAGTTCCCAGGGGGTGGAAGCTTTCTTT
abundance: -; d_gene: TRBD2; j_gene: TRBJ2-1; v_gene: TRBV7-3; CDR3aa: CASSPGTSGGISYNEQFF; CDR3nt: TGTGCCAGCAGCCCCGGGACTAGCGGGGGGATCTCCTACAATGAGCAGTTCTTC
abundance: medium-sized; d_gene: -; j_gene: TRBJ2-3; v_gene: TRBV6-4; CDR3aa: CASSAGTSTDTQYF; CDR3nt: TGTGCCAGCAGTGCCGGGACTAGCACAGATACGCAGTATTTT
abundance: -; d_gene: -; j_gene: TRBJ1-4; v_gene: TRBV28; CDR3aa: CASSLSGTTLHEKLFF; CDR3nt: TGTGCCAGCAGTTTATCGGGGACTACCCTCCATGAAAAACTGTTTTTT
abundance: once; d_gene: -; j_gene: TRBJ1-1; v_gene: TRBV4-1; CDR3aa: CASSFKLDTTNTEAFF; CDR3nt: TGCGCCAGCAGCTTCAAGCTGGACACCACGAACACTGAAGCCTTCTTT
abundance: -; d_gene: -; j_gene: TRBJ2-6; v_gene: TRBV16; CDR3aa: CASSQFGGIGPGANVLTF; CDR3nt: TGTGCCAGCAGCCAATTTGGCGGGATTGGGCCTGGGGCCAACGTCCTGACTTTC
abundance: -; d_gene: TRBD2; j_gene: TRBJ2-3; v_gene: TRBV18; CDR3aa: CASSPSRGGSGDTQYF; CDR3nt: TGTGCCAGCTCACCGTCACGGGGGGGCTCCGGAGATACGCAGTATTTT
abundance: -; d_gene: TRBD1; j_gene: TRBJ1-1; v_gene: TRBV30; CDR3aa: CAWSRQGSTEAFF; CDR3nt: TGTGCCTGGAGTAGACAGGGCAGCACTGAAGCTTTCTTT